The 30 T cell receptor beta chains in this list originate from one sample, sequenced in a study of blood T cell repertoires in COVID-19. Some clones are missing from TCRdb's copy, which holds only in-frame ones; the method was immunoSEQ multiplex PCR. The sample has hundreds of thousands of clones; just under 90% are singletons. The sequenced sample was peripheral blood. These receptors were collected from a woman under 30 with acute or convalescent COVID-19.

This clone has a handful of counts. The rearrangement uses TRBV6-6 and TRBJ2-2; D uncertain. V was clipped by 6 bases and J by 5 bases, with 7 bases between them. Per germline, CDR1 MNHNY and CDR2 SVGAGI (reference sequence). This CDR3 is built from 12 residues. The CDR3 bases are TGTGCCAGCAGCCCCCGGACCGGGGAGCTGTTTTTT. It codes for CASSPRTGELFF.

CDR3 amino acids: CASSQDRTGGKRNEQFF. The CDR3, as DNA: TGCGCCAGCAGCCAAGACCGGACAGGGGGTAAAAGAAATGAGCAGTTCTTC. The chain recombines TRBV4-3 with TRBJ2-1; TRBD1 matches at 10 bases. The CDR3 runs to 17 residues. The germline V gene has CDR1 LGHNA and CDR2 YSLEER. J lost 7 bases, V lost 0 bases, and 9 bases had no gene match.

The rearrangement links TRBV6-5 to TRBJ2-7; TRBD1 aligns across 10 bases. CDR1 and CDR2 (germline): MNHEY, SVGAGI. The junction had 3 bases not matched to a gene; V was cut back by 10 bases and J by 6 bases. There are 11 residues in the CDR3. As DNA, the CDR3 is TGTGCCACCGGACAGGGGGGCGAGCAGTACTTC. Its protein is CATGQGGEQYF.

V usage is TRBV7-2 and J usage is TRBJ1-6, with unresolved D. This CDR3 has 14 residues. V was pared by 5 bases and J by 7 bases, with 12 bases between. In germline, CDR1 is SGHTA, CDR2 FQGNSA. This CDR3 reads CASSRIRVNSPLHF. The CDR3 nucleotides read TGTGCCAGCAGCCGGATTCGGGTCAATTCACCCCTCCACTTT.

Details on this clone: In the same sample, other DNA sequences code for this CDR3. This chain links TRBV28 with TRBJ1-2; D is ambiguous. The CDR3 covers 13 residues. V was clipped by 3 bases and J by 4 bases, with 9 bases between them. From germline, CDR1 is MDHEN and CDR2 SYDVKM. The CDR3 DNA reads as TGTGCCAGCAGTTTTCGCGGCGCCTATGGCTACACCTTC. Its translation: CASSFRGAYGYTF.

This clone was seen once. J is TRBJ2-5 and V is TRBV9; possible D gene TRBD2, 6 bases. V dropped 1 base and J dropped 2 bases, with 12 bases sitting between them. Germline V gene data show CDR1 as SGDLS and CDR2 as YYNGEE. This CDR3 has 15 residues. The CDR3: CASSVLYGGQETQYF. CDR3 DNA: TGTGCCAGCAGCGTATTGTACGGAGGGCAAGAGACCCAGTACTTC.

This rearrangement joins TRBV4-1 to TRBJ1-1, with D unclear. Germline values: CDR1 MGHRA, CDR2 YSYEKL. The CDR3 covers 16 residues. V lost 4 bases and J lost 0, with 15 bases in between. Written as DNA, the CDR3 is TGCGCCAGCAGCCCTTCCGGGGTCGGGGTGAACACTGAAGCTTTCTTT. Its translation is CASSPSGVGVNTEAFF.

This chain joins TRBV5-1 and TRBJ1-3, with 7 bases identical to TRBD1. The CDR3 consists of 14 residues. Germline trimming cut 7 bases from V and 0 bases from J; bases unmatched to any gene: 4. Germline values: CDR1 SGHRS, CDR2 YFSETQ. CDR3 nucleotides: TGCGCCAGCCGACAGGGACCCTCTGGAAACACCATATATTTT. Amino acid sequence: CASRQGPSGNTIYF.

The rearrangement uses TRBV27 and TRBJ1-2, with 8 bases identical to TRBD1. Germline lookup yields CDR1 MNHEY and CDR2 SMNVEV (reference sequence). The CDR3 runs 14 residues. The junction had 8 bases not matched to a gene; V was cut back by 6 bases and J by 5 bases. The CDR3 sequence: CASRPGGMLYGYTF. CDR3 sequence (DNA): TGTGCCAGCAGACCAGGGGGCATGCTTTATGGCTACACCTTC.

V usage is TRBV19 and J usage is TRBJ2-7, with D possibly being TRBD1 (6 bases). The germline V gene has CDR1 LNHDA and CDR2 SQIVND (reference sequence). V was clipped by 5 bases and J by 7 bases, with 21 bases between them. The CDR3 sequence is 15 residues long. The CDR3 is CASSPRRGMSNEQYF. CDR3 bases: TGTGCCAGTAGTCCCCGCAGGGGAATGTCCAATGAGCAGTACTTC.

The rearrangement links TRBV29-1 to TRBJ1-2; 7 nucleotides line up with TRBD1. CDR1 is SQVTM and CDR2 is ANQGSEA in the germline V gene. J lost 5 bases, V lost 2 bases, and 8 bases had no gene match. This CDR3 spans 14 amino acids. This CDR3 reads CSVEQGGFGYGYTF. CDR3 bases: TGCAGCGTTGAACAGGGGGGATTTGGGTATGGCTACACCTTC.

V usage is TRBV28 and J usage is TRBJ1-1; 9 nucleotides align to TRBD1. The CDR3 has 15 residues. Germline-derived CDR1 and CDR2 are MDHEN and SYDVKM. V shed 5 bases, J shed 4 bases, and the junction held 8 bases outside the gene matches. The CDR3 loop is CASSGHTGGSTEAFF. The CDR3 DNA reads TGTGCCAGCAGTGGACACACAGGGGGCTCCACTGAAGCTTTCTTT.

V gene TRBV5-5 combines with J gene TRBJ2-2; TRBD2 matches at 7 bases. CDR1 and CDR2 from the germline V gene are SGHKS and YYEKEE (reference sequence). V trimming: 2 bases; J trimming: 2 bases; junction bases outside the gene matches: 3. The CDR3 spans 15 residues. The CDR3 region has the DNA TGTGCCAGCAGCTTTGGCGGGGGTAACACCGGGGAGCTGTTTTTT. Its protein product is CASSFGGGNTGELFF.

This chain joins TRBV27 and TRBJ1-2; 8 bases map to TRBD1. Per the germline V gene, CDR1 is MNHEY and CDR2 is SMNVEV (reference sequence). The V gene end was trimmed by 8 bases and the J gene end by 5 bases; junction bases not matched to a gene: 7. CDR3 length: 13 residues. CDR3 residues: CASSRRGPYGYTF. The CDR3 region has the DNA TGTGCCAGCTCCCGCAGGGGGCCTTATGGCTACACCTTC.

This chain joins TRBV6-5 and TRBJ2-1; TRBD1 aligns across 8 bases. J was trimmed by 6 bases and V by 7 bases; bases with no gene match: 11. This CDR3 region has 15 residues. Germline V gives CDR1 MNHEY, CDR2 SVGAGI. The CDR3 reads CASNIFADRVNEQFF. DNA of the CDR3: TGTGCCAGCAATATATTCGCGGACAGGGTCAATGAGCAGTTCTTC.

The rearrangement joins TRBV6-5 to TRBJ2-7, with 7 bases fitting TRBD1. Unmatched junction bases numbered 6, after V lost 2 bases and J lost 5 bases. CDR3 length: 14 residues. Germline V CDR1 and CDR2: MNHEY, SVGAGI. The CDR3 sequence: CASSYGKGAHEQYF. DNA of the CDR3: TGTGCCAGCAGTTACGGGAAGGGGGCCCACGAGCAGTACTTC.

The rearrangement uses TRBV25-1 and TRBJ1-1; tentatively, D is TRBD1 (5 bases). V lost 5 bases to trimming and J lost 0 bases, with 10 bases between them. This CDR3 region has 14 residues. Germline loops: CDR1 MGHDK, CDR2 SYGVNS. CDR3 in DNA: TGTGCCAGCAGTAGGAGGGGCATGAACACTGAAGCTTTCTTT. It encodes CASSRRGMNTEAFF.

This clone appeared once. The CDR3 sequence: CASSQDRGAHYEQYF. The CDR3 nucleotides read TGTGCCAGCAGTCAGGACCGGGGGGCCCACTACGAGCAGTACTTC. J is TRBJ2-7 and V is TRBV27, with D maybe TRBD2 (7 bases). V dropped 5 bases and J dropped 3 bases, with 17 bases sitting between them. Germline V gene data show CDR1 as MNHEY and CDR2 as SMNVEV (reference sequence). The CDR3 has 15 residues.

The V call is TRBV18, the J call TRBJ1-2; 9 bases are a match to TRBD1. Germline values: CDR1 KGHSH, CDR2 LQKENI. V lost 0 bases and J lost 4; bases outside the gene matches: 9. The CDR3 has 17 residues. For the CDR3, the DNA is TGTGCCAGCTCACCACCGATAACAGGGGGCGCGGGCTATGGCTACACCTTC. Encoded protein: CASSPPITGGAGYGYTF.

V and J are TRBV12-3 or TRBV12-4 and TRBJ1-2; possible D gene TRBD1, 5 bases. V was cut by 6 bases and J by 10 bases, with 12 bases left in between. The CDR3 runs to 11 residues. The CDR3 here is CASSGGAVYTF. The CDR3 DNA reads as TGTGCCAGCAGCGGGGGAGCGGTCTACACCTTC.

The chain has TRBV4-1 and TRBJ2-3; D may be TRBD2 (6 bases). From germline, CDR1 is MGHRA and CDR2 YSYEKL. This CDR3 has 13 residues. The ends were cut back, 3 bases at V and 2 bases at J, with 6 bases in the middle. The CDR3 bases are TGCGCCAGCAGCCAGGACTACACAGATACGCAGTATTTT. Its translation: CASSQDYTDTQYF.

The chain joins TRBV28 to TRBJ1-5, with D possibly matching TRBD1 (5 bases). From germline, CDR1 is MDHEN and CDR2 SYDVKM. Trimming removed 4 bases at V and 3 bases at J, with 19 bases between. The CDR3 runs to 17 residues. CDR3 amino acids: CASSSTARGASNQPQHF. The CDR3 region has the DNA TGTGCCAGCAGTTCCACCGCCCGCGGGGCGTCCAATCAGCCCCAGCATTTT.

The V and J genes are TRBV18 and TRBJ2-7; 10 positions agree with TRBD1. J gave up 2 bases and V 3 bases, and 4 bases lay outside the gene matches. From germline, CDR1 is KGHSH and CDR2 LQKENI. The CDR3 length is 15 residues. CDR3 DNA: TGTGCCAGCTCACCGGGGGACAGGGGAACCTACGAGCAGTACTTC. Residues: CASSPGDRGTYEQYF.

The chain carries TRBV30 and TRBJ1-2; tentative D call: TRBD1 (5 bases). The CDR3 sequence is 11 residues long. Trimming left V 6 bases short and J 7 bases short, with 12 bases between. Germline lookup yields CDR1 GTSNPN and CDR2 SVGIG (reference sequence). The CDR3 bases are TGTGCCTGCCAGCCGGGGGTTGGCTACACCTTC. This encodes CACQPGVGYTF. The variable domain in full, completed from reference TRBV30 and TRBJ1-2, reads SQTIHQWPATLVQPVGSPLSLECTVEGTSNPNLYWYRQAAGRGLQLLFYSVGIGQISSEVPQNLSASRPQDRQFILSSKKLLLSDSGFYLCACQPGVGYTFGSGTRLTVV.

The chain couples TRBV19 to TRBJ1-4; TRBD1 matches at 10 bases. From germline, CDR1 is LNHDA and CDR2 SQIVND (reference sequence). The CDR3 spans 13 residues. With V trimmed by 7 bases and J by 7 bases, 3 bases remained unmatched. CDR3 region: CASNRDRGEKLFF. For the CDR3, the DNA is TGTGCCAGTAACCGGGACAGGGGTGAAAAACTGTTTTTT.

The rearrangement links TRBV15 to TRBJ2-3, with 7 bases aligning to TRBD1. CDR3 length equals 18 residues. CDR1 and CDR2 (germline): LNHNV, YYDKDF (reference sequence). The trim removed 4 bases at V and 0 bases at J, leaving 13 bases unmatched. The CDR3 sequence is CATSIPDRVSTSTDTQYF. For the CDR3, the DNA is TGTGCCACCAGCATTCCCGACAGGGTATCCACCAGCACAGATACGCAGTATTTT. The variable domain in full, completed from reference TRBV15 and TRBJ2-3, reads DAMVIQNPRYQVTQFGKPVTLSCSQTLNHNVMYWYQQKSSQAPKLLFHYYDKDFNNEADTPDNFQSRRPNTSFCFLDIRSPGLGDTAMYLCATSIPDRVSTSTDTQYFGPGTRLTVL.

V usage is TRBV19 and J usage is TRBJ1-2; D is ambiguous. The V end was cut by 5 bases, the J end by 4 bases, with 14 bases between. Germline V gene data show CDR1 as LNHDA and CDR2 as SQIVND (reference sequence). CDR3 size: 14 residues. CDR3 coding DNA: TGTGCCAGTAGTCCCACAGCCGCTTCCTATGGCTACACCTTC. This codes for CASSPTAASYGYTF.

The CDR3 nucleotides are TGTGCCAGCTCGACAGGGGCGACTGAAGCTTTCTTT. Translation gives CASSTGATEAFF. This chain uses TRBV9 with TRBJ1-1; 8 positions match TRBD1. Trimming at V came to 7 bases and at J to 5 bases, leaving 4 bases not matched to a gene. The CDR3 extends over 12 amino acids. Germline loops: CDR1 SGDLS, CDR2 YYNGEE.

The V gene is TRBV27, the J gene TRBJ2-3; D might be TRBD2 (6 bases). The V gene's germline CDR1 is MNHEY and CDR2 SMNVEV (reference sequence). V dropped 6 bases and J dropped 3 bases, with 16 bases sitting between them. The CDR3 extends over 15 amino acids. The CDR3 loop reads CASSSPARGTDTQYF. CDR3 DNA sequence: TGTGCCAGCAGCTCCCCGGCTCGGGGGACAGATACGCAGTATTTT.

The chain links TRBV24-1 to TRBJ1-2; perhaps TRBD1 as D (5 bases). The CDR3 consists of 11 residues. The V end lost 9 bases, the J end lost 4 bases, and 8 bases lay between the germline ends. CDR1 and CDR2 from the germline V gene are KGHDR and SFDVKD. The CDR3 coding sequence is TGTGCCACCCGCGGGGGCTATGGCTACACCTTC. It encodes CATRGGYGYTF.